These 16 T cell receptor beta chains came from one sample sequenced in a study of T cell clonotyping in hematopoietic cell transplantation (dated by TCRdb to the early 2020s). Preparation of the library involved the immunoSEQ multiplex PCR assay. The immuneACCESS repertoire file appears here via TCRdb, limited to in-frame rearrangements. These files lack a portion of the clones; in checked studies, under half of the deficit traces to unresolved V genes, and the cause of the others is not known. Present in this sample are about 69,000 clones, roughly 94% of which were seen just once. The leading ten clones occupy under 2% of the sample. The sequenced material came from peripheral blood mononuclear cells. The origin of the receptors is a man aged 50 or older in good health. Some clones in this sample may be carry-over from other donors' samples.

V usage is TRBV6-1 and J usage is TRBJ2-1, with TRBD2 matching 8 bases. The V and J ends lost 8 bases and 10 bases, in that order; junction bases with no gene match: 13. The CDR3 runs 14 residues. The germline CDR1 and CDR2 sequences are MNHNS and SASEGT. The CDR3, as DNA: TGTGCCAGCGACAAACGGGAGGGAGTCCGGGAGCAGTTCTTC. It encodes CASDKREGVREQFF.

The chain is built from TRBV7-9 and TRBJ1-2; D not resolved. V lost 1 base, J lost 3 bases, and 12 bases lay in between. CDR1 SEHNR and CDR2 FQNEAQ come from the germline V gene (reference sequence). The CDR3 sequence is 15 residues long. CDR3 nucleotide sequence: TGTGCCAGCAGCTTAGAGCTGGAGCCGGACTATGGCTACACCTTC. It codes for CASSLELEPDYGYTF.

The V call is TRBV19, the J call TRBJ2-1; 7 bases fit TRBD2. Germline loops: CDR1 LNHDA, CDR2 SQIVND (reference sequence). V trimming: 6 bases; J trimming: 2 bases; junction bases outside the gene matches: 7. CDR3 length: 15 residues. CDR3 in amino acids: CASRTGGGPYNEQFF. DNA of the CDR3: TGTGCCAGTAGAACAGGCGGGGGACCCTACAATGAGCAGTTCTTC.

The gene calls are TRBV4-3 and TRBJ2-7; maybe TRBD2 (6 bases). With 0 bases removed from V and 4 bases from J, the gap between germline ends came to 7 bases. The CDR3 extends over 13 amino acids. Germline CDR1 is LGHNA and CDR2 is YSLEER. This CDR3 is CASSQDGGYEQYF. The CDR3 DNA is TGCGCCAGCAGCCAAGATGGAGGGTACGAGCAGTACTTC.

The chain links TRBV5-4 to TRBJ2-1, with a weak D call TRBD1 (5 bases). Trimming took off 0 bases at V and 3 bases at J, with 13 bases between the two ends. The CDR3 covers 16 residues. Germline-derived CDR1 and CDR2 are SGHNT and YYREEE (reference sequence). The CDR3 protein is CASSLENAGYYNEQFF. CDR3 in DNA: TGTGCCAGCAGCTTGGAAAACGCAGGGTACTACAATGAGCAGTTCTTC. Filled out from reference TRBV5-4 and TRBJ2-1, the complete variable domain reads ETGVTQSPTHLIKTRGQQVTLRCSSQSGHNTVSWYQQALGQGPQFIFQYYREEENGRGNFPPRFSGLQFPNYSSELNVNALELDDSALYLCASSLENAGYYNEQFFGPGTRLTVL.

The chain employs TRBV28 and TRBJ1-2; D gene ambiguous. The CDR3 spans 13 residues. The V gene lost 4 bases and the J gene lost 7 bases, with 13 bases spanning the gap. Germline lookup yields CDR1 MDHEN and CDR2 SYDVKM. For the CDR3, the DNA is TGTGCCAGCAGTTCGGAGTGGCAAGGTGGCTACACCTTC. Translating gives CASSSEWQGGYTF.

The chain carries TRBV7-2 and TRBJ1-1, with 7 positions matching TRBD1. The germline CDR1 and CDR2 sequences are SGHTA and FQGNSA. The CDR3 length is 10 residues. Germline trimming cut 5 bases from V and 13 bases from J; bases unmatched to any gene: 4. CDR3 sequence reads: CASSEYRGFF. The CDR3 nucleotides read TGTGCCAGCAGCGAATACAGGGGTTTCTTT.

The chain couples TRBV9 to TRBJ2-5; no definite D call. Trimming removed 3 bases from V and 2 bases from J, with 8 bases in between. Germline V gene sequence: CDR1 SGDLS, CDR2 YYNGEE. The CDR3 covers 13 residues. Here the CDR3 reads CASSGGGQETQYF. The CDR3 nucleotides are TGTGCCAGCAGCGGAGGCGGACAAGAGACCCAGTACTTC.

The chain has TRBV10-3 and TRBJ1-1; perhaps TRBD1 as D (6 bases). Germline loops: CDR1 ENHRY, CDR2 SYGVKD. This CDR3 spans 14 amino acids. Trimming pared 3 bases from V and 5 bases from J, leaving 13 bases between. The CDR3 DNA sequence: TGTGCCATCAGTGATACAGGGAGGGGTACTGAAGCTTTCTTT. This gives the protein CAISDTGRGTEAFF.

The chain uses TRBV5-1 and TRBJ1-1, with D possibly TRBD1 on 5 matching bases. V was trimmed by 0 bases and J by 2 bases, leaving 20 bases between them. This CDR3 comprises 18 residues. Germline V lookup: CDR1 SGHRS, CDR2 YFSETQ. The DNA of the CDR3 is TGCGCCAGCAGCTTGGCCCCACTCGACAGCCCCCAAAACACTGAAGCTTTCTTT. Protein product: CASSLAPLDSPQNTEAFF.

The V and J genes are TRBV6-1 and TRBJ2-7, with D perhaps being TRBD1 or TRBD2 (5 bases each). This CDR3 is 13 amino acids long. The V gene lost 8 bases and the J gene lost 3 bases, with 14 bases spanning the gap. The germline gives CDR1 MNHNS, CDR2 SASEGT. The CDR3 here is CASVLSGLYEQYF. DNA of the CDR3: TGTGCCAGCGTACTCTCGGGGCTCTACGAGCAGTACTTC.

This clone has a handful of counts. Other DNA sequences within the sample encode an identical CDR3. The chain recombines TRBV7-2 with TRBJ2-7; D is ambiguous. The CDR3 is 11 residues long. Germline values: CDR1 SGHTA, CDR2 FQGNSA. The V end was cut by 3 bases, the J end by 4 bases, with 4 bases between. The CDR3 sequence: CASSLRYEQYF. The CDR3 DNA is TGTGCCAGCAGCTTGCGTTACGAGCAGTACTTC.

The chain has TRBV6-1 and TRBJ2-3; 13 bases line up with TRBD2. J gave up 4 bases and V 4 bases, and 5 bases lay outside the gene matches. CDR1 is MNHNS, CDR2 SASEGT, per germline. The length of the CDR3 is 16 residues. The CDR3 sequence: CASSGVLAGGPDTQYF. The CDR3 region has the DNA TGTGCCAGCAGTGGTGTACTAGCGGGGGGGCCAGATACGCAGTATTTT.

J is TRBJ1-2 and V is TRBV7-9; 9 nucleotides align to TRBD1. V shed 4 bases, J shed 5 bases, and the junction held 11 bases outside the gene matches. The CDR3 is 16 residues long. Germline values: CDR1 SEHNR, CDR2 FQNEAQ (reference sequence). The CDR3, as DNA: TGTGCCAGCAGCTCAAACTCACAGGGGGCAGGGTATGGCTACACCTTC. It is translated as CASSSNSQGAGYGYTF.

This clone appeared once. The chain links TRBV18 to TRBJ1-1; no reliable D call. CDR1 is KGHSH, CDR2 LQKENI, per germline. The CDR3 is 15 amino acids. V lost 3 bases to trimming and J lost 1 base, with 12 bases between them. CDR3 in amino acids: CASSPRADGNTEAFF. The DNA of the CDR3 is TGTGCCAGCTCACCCCGGGCCGATGGGAACACTGAAGCTTTCTTT.

The chain carries TRBV19 and TRBJ1-5; D might be TRBD1 (5 bases). CDR3 length: 13 amino acids. The germline V and J ends were trimmed by 9 bases and 3 bases, with 12 bases remaining between them. Germline V gene sequence: CDR1 LNHDA, CDR2 SQIVND (reference sequence). The CDR3 DNA follows: TGTGCCAGCACTCAGGGTTTCAATCAGCCCCAGCATTTT. Translated, it gives CASTQGFNQPQHF.